Given below is one T cell receptor beta chain in context. Method: immunoSEQ multiplex PCR; TCRdb's copy keeps in-frame clones and lacks some. In the table there are around 35,000 clones, around 90% of which are singletons. This sample was included in a study of blood T cell repertoires in COVID-19. From germline, CDR1 is MGHRA and CDR2 YSYEKL. V dropped 4 bases and J dropped 2; count of bases not matched to a gene: 10. The CDR3 length is 17 residues. Sequencing was performed on peripheral blood. V gene TRBV4-1 combines with J gene TRBJ1-3, with 8 bases that match TRBD1. The receptor was derived from a human donor in a cohort sampled during active COVID-19. This CDR3 reads CASSPLVWTGTGNTIYF. The CDR3 region has the DNA TGCGCCAGCAGCCCACTCGTCTGGACAGGGACTGGAAACACCATATATTTT.